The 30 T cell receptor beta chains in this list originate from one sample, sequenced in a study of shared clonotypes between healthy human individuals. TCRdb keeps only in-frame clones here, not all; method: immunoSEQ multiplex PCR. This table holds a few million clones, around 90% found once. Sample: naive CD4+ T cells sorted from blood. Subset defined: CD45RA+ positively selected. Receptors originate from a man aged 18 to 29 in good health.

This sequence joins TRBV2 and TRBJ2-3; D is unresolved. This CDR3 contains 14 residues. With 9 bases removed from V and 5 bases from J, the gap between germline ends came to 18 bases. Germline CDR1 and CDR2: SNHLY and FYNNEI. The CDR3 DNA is TGTGCCAGTACCTACCTTTGGGCAGGAGATACGCAGTATTTT. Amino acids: CASTYLWAGDTQYF.

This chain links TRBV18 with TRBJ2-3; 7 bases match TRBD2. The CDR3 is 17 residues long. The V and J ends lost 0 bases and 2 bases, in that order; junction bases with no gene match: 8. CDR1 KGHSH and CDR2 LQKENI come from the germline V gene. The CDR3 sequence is CASSPPAAGDDTDTQYF. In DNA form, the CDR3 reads TGTGCCAGCTCACCACCGGCGGCGGGGGACGACACAGATACGCAGTATTTT.

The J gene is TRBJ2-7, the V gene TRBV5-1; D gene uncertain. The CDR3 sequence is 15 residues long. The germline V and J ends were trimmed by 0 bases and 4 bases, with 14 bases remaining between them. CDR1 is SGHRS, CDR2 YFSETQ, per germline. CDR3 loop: CASSLESGPGYEQYF. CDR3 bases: TGCGCCAGCAGCTTGGAGTCTGGGCCAGGATACGAGCAGTACTTC.

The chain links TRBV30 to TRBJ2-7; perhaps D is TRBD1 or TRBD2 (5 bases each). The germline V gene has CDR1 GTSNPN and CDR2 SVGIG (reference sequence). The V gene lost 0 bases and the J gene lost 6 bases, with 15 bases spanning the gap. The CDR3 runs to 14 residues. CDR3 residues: CAWSVQAGTGEQYF. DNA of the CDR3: TGTGCCTGGAGTGTACAGGCCGGGACGGGCGAGCAGTACTTC.

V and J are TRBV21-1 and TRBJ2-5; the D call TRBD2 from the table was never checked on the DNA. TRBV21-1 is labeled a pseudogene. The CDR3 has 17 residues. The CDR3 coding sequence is TGTGCCAGCAGCAGGTGGACTAGCGGGGGTTTCCAAGAGACCCAGTACTTC. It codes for CASSRWTSGGFQETQYF.

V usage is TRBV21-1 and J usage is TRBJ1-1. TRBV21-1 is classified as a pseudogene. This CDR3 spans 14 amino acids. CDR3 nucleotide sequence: TGTGCCAGCAAGGGAGGGATCGTGAACACTGAAGCTTTCTTT. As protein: CASKGGIVNTEAFF.

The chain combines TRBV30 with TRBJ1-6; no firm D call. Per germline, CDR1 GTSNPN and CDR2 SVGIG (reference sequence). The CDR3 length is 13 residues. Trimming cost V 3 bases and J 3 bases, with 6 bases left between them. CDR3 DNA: TGTGCCTGGAGAGAGGTCTATAATTCACCCCTCCACTTT. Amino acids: CAWREVYNSPLHF. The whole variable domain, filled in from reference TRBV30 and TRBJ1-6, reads SQTIHQWPATLVQPVGSPLSLECTVEGTSNPNLYWYRQAAGRGLQLLFYSVGIGQISSEVPQNLSASRPQDRQFILSSKKLLLSDSGFYLCAWREVYNSPLHFGNGTRLTVT.

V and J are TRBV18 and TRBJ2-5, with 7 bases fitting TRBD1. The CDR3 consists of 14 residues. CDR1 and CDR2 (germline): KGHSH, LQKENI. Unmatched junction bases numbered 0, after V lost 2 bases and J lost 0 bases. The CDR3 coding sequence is TGTGCCAGCTCACCAGACAGGGACCAAGAGACCCAGTACTTC. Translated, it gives CASSPDRDQETQYF.

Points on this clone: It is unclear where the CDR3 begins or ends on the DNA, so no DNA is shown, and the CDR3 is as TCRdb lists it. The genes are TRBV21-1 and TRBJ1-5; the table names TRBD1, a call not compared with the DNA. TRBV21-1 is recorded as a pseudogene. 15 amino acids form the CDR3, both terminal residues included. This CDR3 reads CASSPWGSGNQPQHF.

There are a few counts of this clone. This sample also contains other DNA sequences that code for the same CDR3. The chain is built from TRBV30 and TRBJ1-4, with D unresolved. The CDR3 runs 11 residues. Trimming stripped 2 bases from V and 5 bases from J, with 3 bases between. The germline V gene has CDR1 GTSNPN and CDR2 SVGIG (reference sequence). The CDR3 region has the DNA TGTGCCTGGAGTAGGAATGAAAAACTGTTTTTT. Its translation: CAWSRNEKLFF.

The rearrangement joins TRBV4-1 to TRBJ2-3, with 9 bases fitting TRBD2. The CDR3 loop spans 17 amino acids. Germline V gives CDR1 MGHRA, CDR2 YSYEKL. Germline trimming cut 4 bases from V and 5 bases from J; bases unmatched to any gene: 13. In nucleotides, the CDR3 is TGCGCCAGCAGCCTAGATATTAGCGGGGGATATAAAGATACGCAGTATTTT. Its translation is CASSLDISGGYKDTQYF.

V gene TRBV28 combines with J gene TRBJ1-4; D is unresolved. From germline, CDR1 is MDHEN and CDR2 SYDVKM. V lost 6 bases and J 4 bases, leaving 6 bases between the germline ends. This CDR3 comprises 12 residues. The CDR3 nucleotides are TGTGCCAGCAGGAACCTTAATGAAAAACTGTTTTTT. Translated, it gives CASRNLNEKLFF.

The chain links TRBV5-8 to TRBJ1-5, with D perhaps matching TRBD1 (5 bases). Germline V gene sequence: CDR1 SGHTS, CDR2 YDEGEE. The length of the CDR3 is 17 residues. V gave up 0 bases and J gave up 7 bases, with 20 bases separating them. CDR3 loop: CASSLEPTAAPRQPQHF. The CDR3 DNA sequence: TGTGCCAGCAGCTTGGAGCCGACAGCGGCCCCGAGACAGCCCCAGCATTTT.

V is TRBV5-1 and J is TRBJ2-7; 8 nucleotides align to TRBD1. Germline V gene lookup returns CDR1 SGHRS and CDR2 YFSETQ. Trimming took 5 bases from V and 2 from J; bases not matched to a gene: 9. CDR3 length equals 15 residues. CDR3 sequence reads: CASRFNGQGPYEQYF. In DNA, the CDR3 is TGCGCCAGCAGGTTTAACGGACAGGGCCCCTACGAGCAGTACTTC.

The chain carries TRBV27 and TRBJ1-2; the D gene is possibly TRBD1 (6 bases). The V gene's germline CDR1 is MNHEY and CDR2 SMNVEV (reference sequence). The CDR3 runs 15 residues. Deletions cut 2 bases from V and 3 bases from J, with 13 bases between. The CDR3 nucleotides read TGTGCCAGCAGTTTACGTCCGGGACAAGACTATGGCTACACCTTC. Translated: CASSLRPGQDYGYTF.

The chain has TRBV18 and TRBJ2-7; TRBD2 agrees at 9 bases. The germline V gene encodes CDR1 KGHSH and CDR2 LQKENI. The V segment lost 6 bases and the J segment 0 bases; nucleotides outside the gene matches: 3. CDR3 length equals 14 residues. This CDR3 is CASSREGLSYEQYF. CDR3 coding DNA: TGTGCCAGCTCGCGGGAGGGCCTCTCCTACGAGCAGTACTTC.

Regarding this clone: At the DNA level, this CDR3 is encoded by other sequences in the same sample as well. The CDR3 protein is CASSLDRPDYGYTF. In nucleotides, the CDR3 is TGCGCCAGCAGCCTGGACAGGCCTGACTATGGCTACACCTTC. V usage is TRBV5-1 and J usage is TRBJ1-2; 7 bases align to TRBD1. Germline V gene data show CDR1 as SGHRS and CDR2 as YFSETQ. Losses at the gene ends were 4 bases for V and 3 bases for J; bases not matched to a gene: 6. There are 14 residues in the CDR3.

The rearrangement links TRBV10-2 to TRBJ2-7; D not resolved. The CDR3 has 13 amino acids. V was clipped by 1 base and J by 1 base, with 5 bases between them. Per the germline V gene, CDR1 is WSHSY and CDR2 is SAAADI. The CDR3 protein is CASSEWASYEQYF. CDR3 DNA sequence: TGCGCCAGCAGTGAGTGGGCTTCCTACGAGCAGTACTTC.

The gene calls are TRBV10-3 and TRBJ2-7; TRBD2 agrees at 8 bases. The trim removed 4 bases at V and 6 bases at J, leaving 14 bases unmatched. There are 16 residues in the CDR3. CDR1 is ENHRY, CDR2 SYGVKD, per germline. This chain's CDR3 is CAISANSGLVRGEQYF. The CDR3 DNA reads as TGTGCCATCAGTGCTAACTCGGGACTAGTAAGGGGCGAGCAGTACTTC.

CDR3 DNA: TGTGCCACCAGCGGTGGACAGGGAGCGAGCTATGGCTACACCTTC. Translation: CATSGGQGASYGYTF. The chain recombines TRBV15 with TRBJ1-2; 8 bases map to TRBD1. The germline CDR1 and CDR2 sequences are LNHNV and YYDKDF (reference sequence). Trimming cost V 5 bases and J 4 bases; bases outside gene matches: 9. This CDR3 contains 15 residues.

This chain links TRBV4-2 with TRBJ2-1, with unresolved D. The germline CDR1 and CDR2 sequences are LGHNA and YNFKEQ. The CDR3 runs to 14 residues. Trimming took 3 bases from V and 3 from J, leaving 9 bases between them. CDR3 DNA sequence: TGTGCCAGCAGCCACGGCGGTGGCTACAATGAGCAGTTCTTC. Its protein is CASSHGGGYNEQFF.

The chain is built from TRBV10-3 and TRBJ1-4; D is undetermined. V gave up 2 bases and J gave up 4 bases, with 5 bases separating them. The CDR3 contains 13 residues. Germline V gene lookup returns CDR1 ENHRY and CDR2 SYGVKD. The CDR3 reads CAISELSNEKLFF. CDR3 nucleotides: TGTGCCATCAGTGAGCTAAGTAATGAAAAACTGTTTTTT.

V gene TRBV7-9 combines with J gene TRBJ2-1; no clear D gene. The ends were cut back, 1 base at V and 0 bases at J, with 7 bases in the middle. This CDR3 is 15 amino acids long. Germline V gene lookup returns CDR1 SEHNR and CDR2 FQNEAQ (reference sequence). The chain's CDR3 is CASSLDSVSYNEQFF. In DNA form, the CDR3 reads TGTGCCAGCAGCTTAGACAGCGTCTCCTACAATGAGCAGTTCTTC.

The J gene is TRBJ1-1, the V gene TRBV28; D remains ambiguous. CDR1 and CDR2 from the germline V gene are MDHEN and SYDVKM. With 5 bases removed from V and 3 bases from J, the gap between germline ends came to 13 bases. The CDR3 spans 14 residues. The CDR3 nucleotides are TGTGCCAGCAGTGCGAGCTGGACCCACACTGAAGCTTTCTTT. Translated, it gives CASSASWTHTEAFF.

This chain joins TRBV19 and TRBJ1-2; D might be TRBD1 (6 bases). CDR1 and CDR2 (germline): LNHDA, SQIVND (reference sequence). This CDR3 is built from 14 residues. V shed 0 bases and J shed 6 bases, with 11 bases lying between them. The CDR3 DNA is TGTGCCAGTAGTATAGAGGGCAGGGGAAATGGCTACACCTTC. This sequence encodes CASSIEGRGNGYTF.

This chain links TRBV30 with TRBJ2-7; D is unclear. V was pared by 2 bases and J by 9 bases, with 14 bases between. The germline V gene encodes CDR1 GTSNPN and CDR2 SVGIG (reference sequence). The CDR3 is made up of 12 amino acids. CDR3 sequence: CAWSPEFKRQYF. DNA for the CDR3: TGTGCCTGGAGTCCCGAATTCAAACGGCAGTACTTC.

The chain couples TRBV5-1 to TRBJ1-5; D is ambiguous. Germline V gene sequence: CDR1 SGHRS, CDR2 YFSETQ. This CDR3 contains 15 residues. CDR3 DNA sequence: TGCGGCCTAGTTGGGATAGGAGATAGCAATCAGCCCCAGCATTTT. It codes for CGLVGIGDSNQPQHF. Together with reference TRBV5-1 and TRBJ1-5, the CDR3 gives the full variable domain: KAGVTQTPRYLIKTRGQQVTLSCSPISGHRSVSWYQQTPGQGLQFLFEYFSETQRNKGNFPGRFSGRQFSNSRSEMNVSTLELGDSALYLCGLVGIGDSNQPQHFGDGTRLSIL.

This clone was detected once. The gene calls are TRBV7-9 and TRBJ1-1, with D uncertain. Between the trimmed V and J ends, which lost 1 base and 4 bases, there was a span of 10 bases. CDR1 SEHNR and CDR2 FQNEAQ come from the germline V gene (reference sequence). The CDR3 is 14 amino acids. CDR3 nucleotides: TGTGCCAGCAGCTTAGACTCGGGTACCACTGAAGCTTTCTTT. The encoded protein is CASSLDSGTTEAFF.

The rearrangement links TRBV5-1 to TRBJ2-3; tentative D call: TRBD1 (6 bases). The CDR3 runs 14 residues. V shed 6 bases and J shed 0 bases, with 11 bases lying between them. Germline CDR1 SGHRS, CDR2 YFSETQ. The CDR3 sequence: CASTPDSSTDTQYF. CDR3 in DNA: TGCGCCAGCACCCCGGACAGTAGCACAGATACGCAGTATTTT. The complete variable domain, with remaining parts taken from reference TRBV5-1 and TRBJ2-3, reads KAGVTQTPRYLIKTRGQQVTLSCSPISGHRSVSWYQQTPGQGLQFLFEYFSETQRNKGNFPGRFSGRQFSNSRSEMNVSTLELGDSALYLCASTPDSSTDTQYFGPGTRLTVL.

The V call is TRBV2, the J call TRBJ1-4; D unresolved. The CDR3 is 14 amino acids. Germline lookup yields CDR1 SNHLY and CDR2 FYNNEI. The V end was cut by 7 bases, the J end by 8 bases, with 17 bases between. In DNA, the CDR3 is TGTGCCAGCACGGCCCAATTAACAGTCGAAAAACTGTTTTTT. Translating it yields CASTAQLTVEKLFF.